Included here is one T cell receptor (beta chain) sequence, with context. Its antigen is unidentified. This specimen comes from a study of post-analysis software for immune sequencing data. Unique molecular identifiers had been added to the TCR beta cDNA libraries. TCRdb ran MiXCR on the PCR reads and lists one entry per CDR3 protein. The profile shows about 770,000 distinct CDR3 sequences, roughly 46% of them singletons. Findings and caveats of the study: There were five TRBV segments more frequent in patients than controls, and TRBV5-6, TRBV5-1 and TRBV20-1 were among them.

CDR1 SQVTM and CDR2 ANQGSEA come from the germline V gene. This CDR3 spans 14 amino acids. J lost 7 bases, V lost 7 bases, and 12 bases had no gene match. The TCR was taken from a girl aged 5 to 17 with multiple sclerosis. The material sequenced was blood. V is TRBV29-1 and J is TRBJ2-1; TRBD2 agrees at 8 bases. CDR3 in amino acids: CSAWTSSSPNEQFF. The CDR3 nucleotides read TGCAGCGCCTGGACTAGCTCCAGCCCTAATGAGCAGTTCTTC.